Listed below are T cell receptor beta chains from one sample, sequenced in a study of cytomegalovirus exposure and HLA in healthy donors. Data came from immunoSEQ multiplex PCR; TCRdb stores just in-frame clones and leaves some out. This sample yields fewer than 250,000 clones, of which roughly 83% are seen a single time; around 1.6% belongs to the top ten. The sequenced material came from PBMCs. These receptors were collected from a woman aged 45 to 65 in good health and CMV-seronegative. CDR3s include the opening cysteine and the closing phenylalanine or tryptophan. D genes are given only for firm matches. Some rows have no size entry. The others give once, few or many, or a class for an expanded clone.

abundance: NA
d_gene: NA
j_gene: TRBJ1-5
v_gene: TRBV5-7
CDR3aa: CASSPRARGYYSNQPQHF
CDR3nt: TGTGCCAGCAGCCCTCGGGCCAGGGGCTATTATAGCAATCAGCCCCAGCATTTT

abundance: NA
d_gene: NA
j_gene: TRBJ2-3
v_gene: TRBV18
CDR3aa: CASSPAGGQTDTQYF
CDR3nt: TGTGCCAGCTCACCAGCGGGGGGACAGACAGATACGCAGTATTTT

abundance: once
d_gene: TRBD1
j_gene: TRBJ1-5
v_gene: TRBV19
CDR3aa: CASSRQGADQPQHF
CDR3nt: TGTGCCAGTAGTCGCCAGGGGGCAGATCAGCCCCAGCATTTT

abundance: once
d_gene: TRBD1
j_gene: TRBJ1-2
v_gene: TRBV19
CDR3aa: CASSMRGLSGYTF
CDR3nt: TGTGCCAGTAGTATGAGGGGGCTCTCTGGCTACACCTTC

abundance: few
d_gene: NA
j_gene: TRBJ1-5
v_gene: TRBV7-6
CDR3aa: CASSLSLDQPQHF
CDR3nt: TGTGCCAGCAGCTTATCCCTCGATCAGCCCCAGCATTTT

abundance: NA
d_gene: NA
j_gene: TRBJ2-3
v_gene: TRBV6-1
CDR3aa: CASSESASSSTDTQYF
CDR3nt: TGTGCCAGCAGTGAAAGTGCGTCTTCTAGCACAGATACGCAGTATTTT

abundance: NA
d_gene: TRBD1
j_gene: TRBJ2-3
v_gene: TRBV7-9
CDR3aa: CASSFGTGSTDTQYF
CDR3nt: TGTGCCAGCAGCTTCGGGACAGGGAGCACAGATACGCAGTATTTT

abundance: few
d_gene: NA
j_gene: TRBJ1-2
v_gene: TRBV7-2
CDR3aa: CASSLRLGGYTF
CDR3nt: TGTGCCAGCAGCTTACGGTTGGGCGGCTACACCTTC

abundance: NA
d_gene: NA
j_gene: TRBJ2-2
v_gene: TRBV7-6
CDR3aa: CASSPAINRAGELFF
CDR3nt: TGTGCCAGCAGCCCAGCTATCAACAGGGCCGGGGAGCTGTTTTTT

abundance: NA
d_gene: TRBD2
j_gene: TRBJ2-7
v_gene: TRBV7-2
CDR3aa: CASSPRTSGGYEQYF
CDR3nt: TGTGCCAGCAGCCCCAGGACTAGCGGGGGATACGAGCAGTACTTC

abundance: NA
d_gene: TRBD1
j_gene: TRBJ2-1
v_gene: TRBV5-4
CDR3aa: CASSLGGQAYNEQFF
CDR3nt: TGTGCCAGCAGCCTGGGGGGACAGGCCTACAATGAGCAGTTCTTC

abundance: NA
d_gene: TRBD2
j_gene: TRBJ2-3
v_gene: TRBV28
CDR3aa: CASSLGLGSGGDTQYF
CDR3nt: TGTGCCAGCAGTTTGGGGCTAGGCAGCGGGGGTGATACGCAGTATTTT

abundance: NA
d_gene: TRBD2
j_gene: TRBJ2-1
v_gene: TRBV6-5
CDR3aa: CASSYSWTSGSHEQFF
CDR3nt: TGTGCCAGCAGTTATAGTTGGACTAGCGGGAGTCATGAGCAGTTCTTC

abundance: NA
d_gene: NA
j_gene: TRBJ1-2
v_gene: TRBV4-3
CDR3aa: CASSQDIGVPNYGYTF
CDR3nt: TGCGCCAGCAGCCAAGATATCGGGGTGCCCAACTATGGCTACACCTTC

abundance: NA
d_gene: TRBD2
j_gene: TRBJ2-3
v_gene: TRBV19
CDR3aa: CASSMEAGVHTQYF
CDR3nt: TGTGCCAGTAGTATGGAAGCGGGGGTCCATACGCAGTATTTT

abundance: few
d_gene: TRBD1
j_gene: TRBJ1-2
v_gene: TRBV6-5
CDR3aa: CASSRDSLNYGYTF
CDR3nt: TGTGCCAGCAGTCGGGACAGTCTTAACTATGGCTACACCTTC

abundance: NA
d_gene: NA
j_gene: TRBJ1-1
v_gene: TRBV14
CDR3aa: CASSLEWRITEAFF
CDR3nt: TGTGCCAGCAGCCTTGAATGGCGGATCACTGAAGCTTTCTTT

abundance: NA
d_gene: TRBD2
j_gene: TRBJ2-1
v_gene: TRBV6-6
CDR3aa: CATSRGRGGIDEQFF
CDR3nt: TGTGCCACCTCGCGGGGGCGGGGGGGCATCGATGAGCAGTTCTTC

abundance: NA
d_gene: TRBD2
j_gene: TRBJ2-3
v_gene: TRBV7-9
CDR3aa: CASSPAVGGGARDTQYF
CDR3nt: TGTGCCAGCAGCCCAGCCGTGGGCGGGGGGGCGCGCGATACGCAGTATTTT

abundance: NA
d_gene: NA
j_gene: TRBJ1-5
v_gene: TRBV2
CDR3aa: CASSPGGGYQPQHF
CDR3nt: TGTGCCAGCAGCCCGGGGGGAGGTTATCAGCCCCAGCATTTT

abundance: NA
d_gene: NA
j_gene: TRBJ2-5
v_gene: TRBV19
CDR3aa: CASSPRGETQYF
CDR3nt: TGTGCCAGTAGTCCTAGGGGGGAGACCCAGTACTTC

abundance: NA
d_gene: NA
j_gene: TRBJ1-3
v_gene: TRBV5-6
CDR3aa: CASSPRDSLLRNTIYF
CDR3nt: TGTGCCAGCAGCCCCCGGGACTCCTTGTTGAGAAACACCATATATTTT

abundance: NA
d_gene: NA
j_gene: TRBJ1-2
v_gene: TRBV5-1
CDR3aa: CASSFEGVRDGYTF
CDR3nt: TGCGCCAGCAGCTTCGAGGGAGTACGAGATGGCTACACCTTC

abundance: NA
d_gene: TRBD1
j_gene: TRBJ2-7
v_gene: TRBV7-2
CDR3aa: CASSLAGQASYEQYF
CDR3nt: TGTGCCAGCAGCTTAGCGGGACAGGCCTCCTACGAGCAGTACTTC

abundance: NA
d_gene: NA
j_gene: TRBJ2-7
v_gene: TRBV28
CDR3aa: CASSVSSGTQLAYEQYF
CDR3nt: TGTGCCAGCAGTGTTTCCTCCGGGACACAATTGGCCTACGAGCAGTACTTC

abundance: NA
d_gene: TRBD1
j_gene: TRBJ1-2
v_gene: TRBV7-3
CDR3aa: CASSPGTGGNYGYTF
CDR3nt: TGTGCCAGCAGCCCCGGGACAGGGGGCAACTATGGCTACACCTTC

abundance: NA
d_gene: TRBD1
j_gene: TRBJ1-2
v_gene: TRBV6-5
CDR3aa: CASRRTGVGYGYTF
CDR3nt: TGTGCCAGCAGACGGACAGGGGTAGGCTATGGCTACACCTTC

abundance: NA
d_gene: TRBD1
j_gene: TRBJ1-1
v_gene: TRBV19
CDR3aa: CASSPGQGVGGRFEAFF
CDR3nt: TGTGCCAGCAGTCCGGGACAGGGGGTAGGGGGTCGTTTTGAAGCTTTCTTT

abundance: NA
d_gene: TRBD1
j_gene: TRBJ1-5
v_gene: TRBV28
CDR3aa: CASSRTGKGSNQPQHF
CDR3nt: TGTGCCAGCAGCCGGACAGGGAAGGGGAGCAATCAGCCCCAGCATTTT

abundance: NA
d_gene: TRBD2
j_gene: TRBJ2-5
v_gene: TRBV5-1
CDR3aa: CASSLGLAGGAQETQYF
CDR3nt: TGCGCCAGCAGCTTGGGACTAGCGGGGGGGGCCCAAGAGACCCAGTACTTC

abundance: NA
d_gene: TRBD1
j_gene: TRBJ1-1
v_gene: TRBV6-1
CDR3aa: CASTLDRVWAEAFF
CDR3nt: TGTGCCAGCACGCTAGACAGGGTGTGGGCTGAAGCTTTCTTT

abundance: NA
d_gene: NA
j_gene: TRBJ1-1
v_gene: TRBV4-3
CDR3aa: CASSIQIRTPTEAFF
CDR3nt: TGCGCCAGCAGCATTCAGATCCGCACGCCGACTGAAGCTTTCTTT